This T cell receptor beta chain stems from a study of vaccination and CD4 T cells after COVID-19. The treatment denotes: roughly ten-day PBMC culture with coronavirus spike peptide pools or control peptides (ViraFEST assay). Harvesting of the unexposed donor's CD4+ T cells predated the COVID-19 pandemic (2011-2018). This clonotype has just a few counts. Its specificity is unknown. Cultured CD4+ T cell DNA was sequenced using the Oncomine TCR Beta short-read assay. One entry per CDR3 protein, called by TCRdb with MiXCR from the PCR reads. The sample lists about 6,100 distinct CDR3 sequences, approximately 50% occurring once. Whole-study findings and limits: A nonsignificant rise from about 20 to 38 was seen in the median number of SARS-CoV-2-reactive clonotypes. Convalescent participants were relatively few, and none had early post-infection timepoints studied.

V was trimmed by 1 base and J by 0 bases, leaving 7 bases between them. Per germline, CDR1 SGHTA and CDR2 FQGNSA. The CDR3 consists of 14 residues. The sequenced sample was CD4+ T cells from blood, cultured in vitro. The gene calls are TRBV7-2 and TRBJ2-7; D could derive from TRBD1 or TRBD2 (6 bases each). The TCR comes from a human donor in good health. CDR3 amino acids: CASSLGGASYEQYF. DNA of the CDR3: TGTGCCAGCAGCTTAGGGGGGGCCTCCTACGAGCAGTACTTC.